This T cell receptor (beta chain) was captured by sequencing in a study of T cells in Graves' hyperthyroidism and ophthalmopathy. V was pared by 5 bases and J by 7 bases, with 12 bases of the junction left unmatched. Germline V gene data show CDR1 as SGHTA and CDR2 as FQGNSA. The CDR3 loop spans 17 amino acids. This clonotype was counted at least ten times. Its target is unknown. Study-wide points: Most expanded thyroid clonotypes above 0.001 recurred in blood.

The source material, RNA transcripts, was used to amplify TCR beta CDR3 regions. TCR CDR3 underwent first-round RT-PCR with the HTBI primer set. In TCRdb, the multiplex PCR reads were re-called with MiXCR into one record per CDR3 protein. The table has under 800,000 distinct CDR3 sequences, roughly 15% seen once. The sequenced material came from blood. This sequence was found in a woman aged 18-35 years with Graves' hyperthyroidism. J is TRBJ2-1 and V is TRBV7-2, with 12 bases matching TRBD1. The CDR3 loop is CASSPSTGTGGFNEQFF. The CDR3 DNA reads as TGTGCCAGCAGCCCTAGCACCGGGACAGGGGGCTTTAATGAGCAGTTCTTC.